This T cell receptor (beta chain) was profiled in a study of shared clonotypes between healthy human individuals. Study-level points and caveats: Naive subsets, compared against memory subsets, generally had larger estimated richness values.

It was across several immunoSEQ plates that each subset's genomic DNA was evenly split. Produced via immunoSEQ multiplex PCR; TCRdb's table is partial and in-frame only. The sample has some 1,400,000 clones; roughly 97% are singletons. Comment on this clone: Its antigen is as yet unknown.

Germline assignment: CDR1 ENHRY and CDR2 SYGVKD. Between the trimmed V and J ends, which lost 7 bases and 7 bases, there was a span of 11 bases. The CDR3 is made up of 11 amino acids. Sequenced input: naive CD4+ T cells sorted from blood. Stated subset: CD45RA+ positively selected. This chain joins TRBV10-3 and TRBJ2-7; D is uncertain. The clonotype was recovered from a man aged 25 to 40 in good health. CDR3 DNA: TGTGCCATCAAGCAAACAAGGGAGCAGTACTTC. The encoded protein is CAIKQTREQYF.